These T cell receptor beta chains were read from a single sample in a study of blood T cell repertoires in COVID-19. Generated by immunoSEQ multiplex PCR, the TCRdb table keeps only in-frame clones and is missing some. The table records roughly 75,000 clones, 80% to 95% of them present only once. Material for sequencing was peripheral blood. The receptors derive from a human donor in a cohort sampled during active COVID-19. CDR3s include the opening cysteine and the closing phenylalanine or tryptophan. A D gene is named only where the DNA matches it firmly. Clone size is shown for a subset of rows, as once, few, many or a class of expanded clone.

abundance: few; v_gene: TRBV3-1/TRBV3-2; d_gene: .; j_gene: TRBJ1-2; CDR3nt: TGTGCCAGCAGCCCCCAGCCGGCCGGGGACTATGGCTACACCTTC; CDR3aa: CASSPQPAGDYGYTF
abundance: .; v_gene: TRBV18; d_gene: TRBD1; j_gene: TRBJ2-7; CDR3nt: TGTGCCAGCTCACCACCGACAGGGGTCAACGAGCAGTACTTC; CDR3aa: CASSPPTGVNEQYF
abundance: .; v_gene: TRBV2; d_gene: TRBD1; j_gene: TRBJ1-2; CDR3nt: TGTGCCGCGCTTCAGGGGGAGTATGGCTACACCTTC; CDR3aa: CAALQGEYGYTF
abundance: once; v_gene: TRBV2; d_gene: .; j_gene: TRBJ1-5; CDR3nt: TGTGCCAGCATGGCAGACAATAGCAATCAGCCCCAGCATTTT; CDR3aa: CASMADNSNQPQHF
abundance: .; v_gene: TRBV20-1; d_gene: TRBD1; j_gene: TRBJ1-2; CDR3nt: TGCAGTTCAGGGGGGCACGTTGGCTACACCTTC; CDR3aa: CSSGGHVGYTF
abundance: .; v_gene: TRBV30; d_gene: .; j_gene: TRBJ1-2; CDR3nt: TGTGCCTGGAGTGTAAGACTGGCACCCTCATGGGGCTACACCTTC; CDR3aa: CAWSVRLAPSWGYTF
abundance: .; v_gene: TRBV28; d_gene: TRBD1; j_gene: TRBJ2-3; CDR3nt: TGTGCCAGCAGTTCACTAGGGGGCGATGGCACAGATACGCAGTATTTT; CDR3aa: CASSSLGGDGTDTQYF
abundance: .; v_gene: TRBV7-9; d_gene: .; j_gene: TRBJ2-7; CDR3nt: TGTGCCGTGCAGCCAGGGGTCGGGTACGAGCAGTACTTC; CDR3aa: CAVQPGVGYEQYF
abundance: .; v_gene: TRBV2; d_gene: .; j_gene: TRBJ2-7; CDR3nt: TGTGCCAGCAGCACACACGAGCAGTACTTC; CDR3aa: CASSTHEQYF
abundance: .; v_gene: TRBV4-3; d_gene: TRBD2; j_gene: TRBJ2-7; CDR3nt: TGCGCCAGCAGCCAAGATCCCGGGACTAGCGGCTACGAGCAGTACTTC; CDR3aa: CASSQDPGTSGYEQYF
abundance: .; v_gene: TRBV19; d_gene: .; j_gene: TRBJ1-2; CDR3nt: TGTGCCAGTAGTATAGGCAGTTTGTCTAACTATGGCTACACCTTC; CDR3aa: CASSIGSLSNYGYTF
abundance: .; v_gene: TRBV19; d_gene: .; j_gene: TRBJ1-5; CDR3nt: TGTGCCAGTAGGTTGGAGACGCTAGGCAATCAGCCCCAGCATTTT; CDR3aa: CASRLETLGNQPQHF
abundance: .; v_gene: TRBV12-3/TRBV12-4; d_gene: .; j_gene: TRBJ1-1; CDR3nt: TGTGCCAGCAGTTGGGGGGAGACTGAAGCTTTCTTT; CDR3aa: CASSWGETEAFF
abundance: .; v_gene: TRBV5-1; d_gene: TRBD1; j_gene: TRBJ1-6; CDR3nt: TGCGCCAGCAGCTCTCTGACAGGGGGACCCAATTCACCCCTCCACTTT; CDR3aa: CASSSLTGGPNSPLHF
abundance: .; v_gene: TRBV5-4; d_gene: .; j_gene: TRBJ2-5; CDR3nt: TGTGCCAGCAGCGTCCAACTATCCCAAGAGACCCAGTACTTC; CDR3aa: CASSVQLSQETQYF
abundance: .; v_gene: TRBV11-2; d_gene: .; j_gene: TRBJ2-1; CDR3nt: TGTGCCAGCAGCCCCCCGACAGGCTACAATGAGCAGTTCTTC; CDR3aa: CASSPPTGYNEQFF
abundance: few; v_gene: TRBV7-2; d_gene: TRBD1; j_gene: TRBJ1-5; CDR3nt: TGTGCCAGCAGCTTAGACCGGACAGGGGGCAGGTCAAGCAATCAGCCCCAGCATTTT; CDR3aa: CASSLDRTGGRSSNQPQHF
abundance: .; v_gene: TRBV10-2; d_gene: TRBD2; j_gene: TRBJ2-5; CDR3nt: TGCGCCAGCAGTGAGGGACTAGCGGGGGGCCAAGAGACCCAGTACTTC; CDR3aa: CASSEGLAGGQETQYF
abundance: once; v_gene: TRBV7-9; d_gene: .; j_gene: TRBJ2-1; CDR3nt: TGTGCCAGCACGAGAGGAGATGAGCAGTTCTTC; CDR3aa: CASTRGDEQFF
abundance: .; v_gene: TRBV3-1/TRBV3-2; d_gene: .; j_gene: TRBJ1-2; CDR3nt: TGTGCCAGCAGCCTGGGGAACAGGGTCGGCTACACCTTC; CDR3aa: CASSLGNRVGYTF
abundance: .; v_gene: TRBV12-5; d_gene: TRBD1; j_gene: TRBJ2-5; CDR3nt: TGTGCTAGTGCCAGGGGACAGCCCCCAGAGACCCAGTACTTC; CDR3aa: CASARGQPPETQYF
abundance: .; v_gene: TRBV12-3/TRBV12-4; d_gene: .; j_gene: TRBJ1-1; CDR3nt: TGTGCCAGCAGTTCATACAGGAACACTGAAGCTTTCTTT; CDR3aa: CASSSYRNTEAFF
abundance: .; v_gene: TRBV5-1; d_gene: TRBD1; j_gene: TRBJ2-1; CDR3nt: TGCGCCAGCAGCCTCCGGGACAGCTCCTACAATGAGCAGTTCTTC; CDR3aa: CASSLRDSSYNEQFF